These T cell receptor beta chains were read from a single sample in a study of T cell responses to AZD1222 COVID-19 vaccine. Profiling relied on immunoSEQ multiplex PCR, and the TCRdb table lists in-frame clones only, not all of them. Of 100,000 to 150,000 clones listed, 80% to 95% are singletons. Source: peripheral blood, taken on day 0 of MenACWY control vaccination. These receptors all stem from an adult in good health. Each CDR3 is given with its conserved first and last residue. D genes are given only for firm matches. Clone size is shown for a subset of rows, as once, few, many or a class of expanded clone.

TRBV30,.,.,TRBJ2-1,CAWSVGFGGNAYNEQFF,TGTGCCTGGAGTGTAGGTTTTGGCGGGAACGCCTACAATGAGCAGTTCTTC
TRBV9,.,TRBD2,TRBJ2-7,CASSVSGSDYEQYF,TGTGCCAGCAGCGTTAGCGGGAGCGACTACGAGCAGTACTTC
TRBV7-8,.,.,TRBJ2-7,CASSLGVGYEQYF,TGTGCCAGCAGCTTAGGGGTGGGCTACGAGCAGTACTTC
TRBV7-9,.,TRBD2,TRBJ2-5,CASSPGGGVETQYF,TGTGCCAGCAGCCCCGGTGGGGGGGTTGAGACCCAGTACTTC
TRBV10-1,.,.,TRBJ2-1,CASRPSGLSYNEQFF,TGCGCCAGCAGGCCTTCAGGCCTGTCCTACAATGAGCAGTTCTTC
TRBV28,.,TRBD1,TRBJ1-4,CASSLYRGTNEKLFF,TGTGCCAGCAGTTTATACAGGGGAACTAATGAAAAACTGTTTTTT
TRBV5-6,.,TRBD1,TRBJ2-2,CASSLYMGQGNTGELFF,TGTGCCAGCAGCTTGTACATGGGACAGGGTAACACCGGGGAGCTGTTTTTT
TRBV5-4,.,TRBD1,TRBJ1-1,CASSSNRGLGAFF,TGTGCCAGCAGCTCCAACAGGGGGTTGGGAGCTTTCTTT
TRBV5-1,.,TRBD1,TRBJ1-4,CASSLSGQGGEKLFF,TGCGCCAGCAGCCTTTCGGGACAGGGTGGGGAAAAACTGTTTTTT
TRBV28,.,.,TRBJ1-6,CASSFRVSLAPLHF,TGTGCCAGCAGTTTTAGGGTCAGCCTAGCCCCCCTCCACTTT
TRBV7-6,few,.,TRBJ2-2,CASSLVGAGELFF,TGTGCCAGCAGCTTGGTGGGGGCCGGGGAGCTGTTTTTT
TRBV5-4,once,TRBD2,TRBJ2-1,CASSSGLAGATYNEQFF,TGTGCCAGCAGCTCGGGACTAGCGGGAGCAACCTACAATGAGCAGTTCTTC
TRBV28,few,.,TRBJ1-3,CASSLANTIYF,TGTGCCAGCAGTTTGGCAAACACCATATATTTT
TRBV7-2,.,TRBD1,TRBJ1-2,CASSRGDRGRDSQGYTF,TGTGCCAGCAGTCGTGGAGACAGGGGGCGCGATAGTCAGGGCTACACCTTC
TRBV5-1,.,TRBD1,TRBJ2-7,CASCPFDRDRGEQYF,TGCGCCAGTTGTCCCTTCGACAGGGACCGGGGTGAGCAGTACTTC
TRBV15,.,TRBD1,TRBJ2-4,CATSRTGTENIQYF,TGTGCCACCAGCAGAACCGGGACAGAAAACATTCAGTACTTC
TRBV2,.,.,TRBJ1-1,CASISSVQGSEAFF,TGTGCCAGCATTTCGTCGGTACAGGGCTCTGAAGCTTTCTTT
TRBV28,.,.,TRBJ1-3,CASSSLGGSGNTIYF,TGTGCCAGCAGTTCTCTTGGGGGCTCTGGAAACACCATATATTTT
TRBV19,.,.,TRBJ1-5,CASSTTGNNQPQHF,TGTGCCAGTAGTACGACAGGAAACAATCAGCCCCAGCATTTT
TRBV5-6,.,TRBD1,TRBJ1-6,CASKRQGPFAYNSPLHF,TGTGCCAGCAAAAGACAGGGGCCCTTCGCTTATAATTCACCCCTCCACTTT
TRBV6-2/TRBV6-3,.,TRBD2,TRBJ2-5,CASSYGSGGNQETQYF,TGTGCCAGCAGTTACGGTAGCGGGGGTAACCAAGAGACCCAGTACTTC
TRBV2,.,.,TRBJ2-5,CASSVTGNQETQYF,TGTGCCAGCAGTGTAACAGGGAACCAAGAGACCCAGTACTTC
TRBV10-2,.,.,TRBJ2-3,CASSPSTDTQYF,TGCGCCAGCAGTCCAAGCACAGATACGCAGTATTTT
TRBV2,.,.,TRBJ1-1,CASIFFPNTEAFF,TGTGCCAGCATCTTTTTCCCGAACACTGAAGCTTTCTTT
TRBV19,few,.,TRBJ2-3,CASSGGLLSTNTDTQYF,TGTGCCAGTAGTGGAGGACTACTAAGCACCAACACAGATACGCAGTATTTT
TRBV2,.,.,TRBJ2-7,CASSADRKLGGEQYF,TGTGCCAGCAGCGCCGACAGGAAACTAGGGGGGGAGCAGTACTTC
TRBV4-3,.,.,TRBJ2-3,CASSPLHRGGGGDTQYF,TGCGCCAGCAGCCCCCTACATCGGGGAGGGGGCGGAGATACGCAGTATTTT